The present TCR beta chain was sequenced within a study of T-cell memory formation after mild COVID-19. MiXCR was run by TCRdb on the 5' RACE reads, yielding one entry per CDR3 protein. The profile shows more than 450,000 distinct CDR3 sequences, around 17% of them singletons. This clonotype was found a few times. CDR3 length: 15 residues. The V gene's germline CDR1 is DFQATT and CDR2 SNEGSKA (reference sequence). The sequenced sample was PBMCs or a T cell subset sorted from them (not recorded which). The TCR sequence derives from an adult woman who had mild COVID-19 (a few samples of this study predate the infection). Cell type and time point are not known. V gene TRBV20-1 combines with J gene TRBJ2-3; 8 bases fit TRBD1. The CDR3 sequence: CRARSGGEGTDTQYF. The CDR3 bases are TGCAGGGCCAGATCAGGGGGCGAGGGCACAGATACGCAGTATTTT.